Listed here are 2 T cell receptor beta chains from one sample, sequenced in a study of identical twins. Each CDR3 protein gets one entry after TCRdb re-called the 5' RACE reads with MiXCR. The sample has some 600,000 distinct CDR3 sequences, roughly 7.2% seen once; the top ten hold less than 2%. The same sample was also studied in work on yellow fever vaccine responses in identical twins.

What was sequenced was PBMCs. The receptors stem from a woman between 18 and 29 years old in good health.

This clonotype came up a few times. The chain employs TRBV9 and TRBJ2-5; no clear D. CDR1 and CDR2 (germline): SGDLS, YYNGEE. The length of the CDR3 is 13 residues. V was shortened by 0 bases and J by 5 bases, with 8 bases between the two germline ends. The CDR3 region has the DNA TGTGCCAGCAGCGTAGTGGAGTGGGAGACCCAGTACTTC. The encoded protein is CASSVVEWETQYF.

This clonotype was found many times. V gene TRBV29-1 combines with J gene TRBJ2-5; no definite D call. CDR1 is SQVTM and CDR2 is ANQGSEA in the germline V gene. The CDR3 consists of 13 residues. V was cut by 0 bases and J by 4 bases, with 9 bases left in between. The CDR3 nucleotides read TGCAGCGTTGAAGATCTGGTGGGAGAGACCCAGTACTTC. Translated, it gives CSVEDLVGETQYF.